Listed below are T cell receptor beta chains from one sample, sequenced in a study of cytomegalovirus exposure and HLA in healthy donors. This table comes from immunoSEQ multiplex PCR, and its TCRdb copy is limited to in-frame clones, with some not included. The table lists roughly 150,000 clones, roughly 80% of them singletons. The sequenced sample was PBMCs. The receptors derive from a male donor in good health and CMV-seronegative. CDR3s leave out the opening cysteine and the closing phenylalanine or tryptophan. A D gene is named only where the DNA matches it firmly.

TRBJ1-2 TRBD1 TRBV7-9 ASSLSDRAYGDT
TRBJ2-1 - TRBV9 ASSVVGWGVYNEQF
TRBJ1-3 - TRBV25-1 ASSGWGDQAGNTIY
TRBJ2-1 TRBD2 TRBV5-1 ASSLAGLAGGPLSYNEQF
TRBJ2-7 TRBD1 TRBV5-5 ASSTTDRGSYEQY
TRBJ1-4 - TRBV11-2 ASSRNPGGKLF
TRBJ1-5 - TRBV18 ASSPLQVNQPQH
TRBJ2-7 TRBD1 TRBV5-6 ASSLGQGAISYEQY
TRBJ1-3 - TRBV7-2 ASSPSLSGNTIY
TRBJ2-7 TRBD1 TRBV15 ATSRADRGYEQY
TRBJ1-1 - TRBV6-1 ASRGGGAIDTEAF
TRBJ1-3 TRBD1 TRBV6-5 ASSQDRHSGNTIY
TRBJ2-5 - TRBV27 ASSLLGAGETQY
TRBJ1-3 TRBD1 TRBV5-5 ASSFQDRGNTIY
TRBJ1-1 TRBD1 TRBV15 ATSRDRVVTEAF
TRBJ2-7 TRBD2 TRBV18 ASSPGLAGVGEQY
TRBJ2-7 - TRBV28 ASSSRSGVAAAYEQY
TRBJ2-5 TRBD2 TRBV11-1 ASTTGTSGSQETQY
TRBJ1-2 TRBD1 TRBV28 ASTKPGQGSGYT
TRBJ2-7 TRBD1 TRBV28 ASSHSARDRRAQY
TRBJ1-1 - TRBV7-9 ASSLAANTEAF